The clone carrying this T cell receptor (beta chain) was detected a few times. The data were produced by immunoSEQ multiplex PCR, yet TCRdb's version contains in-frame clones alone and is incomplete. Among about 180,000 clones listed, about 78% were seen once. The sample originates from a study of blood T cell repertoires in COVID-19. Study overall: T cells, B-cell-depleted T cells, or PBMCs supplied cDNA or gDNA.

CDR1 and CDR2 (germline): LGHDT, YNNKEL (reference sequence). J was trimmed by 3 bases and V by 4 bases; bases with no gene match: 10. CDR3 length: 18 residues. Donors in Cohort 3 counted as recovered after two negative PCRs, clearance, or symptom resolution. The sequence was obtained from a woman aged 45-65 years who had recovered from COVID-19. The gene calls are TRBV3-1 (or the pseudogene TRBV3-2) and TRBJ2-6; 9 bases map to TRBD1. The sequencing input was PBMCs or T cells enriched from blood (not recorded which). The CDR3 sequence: CASSLNTQGAYGANVLTF. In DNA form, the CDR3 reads TGTGCCAGCAGCCTAAATACACAGGGGGCGTATGGGGCCAACGTCCTGACTTTC.